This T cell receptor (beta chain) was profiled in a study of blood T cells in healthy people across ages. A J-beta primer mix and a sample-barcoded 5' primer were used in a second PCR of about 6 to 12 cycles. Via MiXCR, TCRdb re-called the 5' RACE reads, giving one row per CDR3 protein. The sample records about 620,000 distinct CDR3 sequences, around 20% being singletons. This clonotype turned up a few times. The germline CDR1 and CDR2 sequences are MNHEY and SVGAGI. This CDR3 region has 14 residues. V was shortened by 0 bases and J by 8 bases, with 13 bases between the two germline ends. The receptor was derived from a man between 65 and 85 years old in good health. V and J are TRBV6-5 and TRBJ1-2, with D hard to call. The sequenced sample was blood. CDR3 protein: CASSYSSRPRGYTF. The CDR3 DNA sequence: TGTGCCAGCAGTTACTCGAGCAGGCCAAGAGGCTACACCTTC.